The clone carrying this T cell receptor beta chain was counted between two and nine times. This specimen belongs to a study of sequential checkpoint blockade in melanoma. Study background: Both treatment sequences were followed by maintenance nivolumab.

Sequencing was performed with immunoSEQ multiplex PCR; in TCRdb, only in-frame clones are kept and a portion is missing. The table has approximately 7,700 clones, about 55% seen once. Treatment: randomized to nivolumab then ipilimumab (arm A) or the reverse (arm B). Sorted cells were live CD3+CD8+, lacking CD19 and CD56, from PBMCs. Looked up from germline, CDR1 is MNHNY and CDR2 is SVGAGI (reference sequence). V was pared by 5 bases and J by 7 bases, with 17 bases between. CDR3 length: 14 residues. The clonotype originates from a human donor with melanoma. The sequenced sample was CD8+ T cells sorted from blood (inferred from file names), obtained from a patient given nivolumab and ipilimumab in sequence. The J gene is TRBJ1-2, the V gene TRBV6-6; D unresolved. The DNA of the CDR3 is TGTGCCAGCAGTGCGCAAGGAGGGTCGGCTGGCTACACCTTC. Its translation: CASSAQGGSAGYTF.